This T cell receptor (beta chain) was profiled in a study of CXCR3-negative and CXCR3-positive naive CD8 T cells. UMI-labeled 5' RACE TRB cDNA libraries were prepared from the cells. TCRdb reprocessed the 5' RACE reads and keeps a single row for each CDR3 protein, giving no DNA. The table for this sample gives 55,000 to 75,000 distinct CDR3 sequences. All CD8+ T cell subsets were sorted in triplicate at fewer than 350,000 cells each. Whole-study results and caveats: Diversity in memory CD8+ cells fell much lower than the comparably high levels seen in both naive subsets. TRB CDR3 hydrophobicity was greater in CXCR3-positive naive cells than in CXCR3-negative naive cells.

The CDR3 spans 12 residues. CDR1 is MDHEN, CDR2 SYDVKM, per germline. Of note for this clonotype: Its antigen remains unknown.

Input material: naive CXCR3+ CD8+ T cells from blood. As for subset: CD45RO-CCR7+CD27+CD95- naive CD8+ T cells expressing CXCR3 (TNR3+). The gene calls are TRBV28 and TRBJ1-2. The clonotype originates from a human donor in good health. Some clones in this sample may be carry-over from other donors' samples. CDR3 sequence reads: CTSSFEGNGYTF.